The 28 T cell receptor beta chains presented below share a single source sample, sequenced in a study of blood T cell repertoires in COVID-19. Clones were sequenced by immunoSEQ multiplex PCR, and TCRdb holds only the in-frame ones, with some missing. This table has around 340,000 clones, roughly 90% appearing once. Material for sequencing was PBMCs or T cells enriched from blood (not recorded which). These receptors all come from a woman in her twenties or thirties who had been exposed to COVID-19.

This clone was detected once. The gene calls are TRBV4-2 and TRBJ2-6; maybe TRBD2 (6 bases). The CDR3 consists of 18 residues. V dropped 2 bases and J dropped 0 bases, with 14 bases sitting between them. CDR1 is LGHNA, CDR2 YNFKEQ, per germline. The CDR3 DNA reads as TGTGCCAGCAGCCAATACCCGGGAGCGAACTCTGGGGCCAACGTCCTGACTTTC. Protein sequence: CASSQYPGANSGANVLTF.

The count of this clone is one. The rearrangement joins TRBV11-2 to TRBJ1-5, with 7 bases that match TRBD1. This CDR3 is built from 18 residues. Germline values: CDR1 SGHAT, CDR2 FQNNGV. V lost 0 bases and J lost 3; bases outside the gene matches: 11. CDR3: CASSLEFPTTGSNQPQHF. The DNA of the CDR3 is TGTGCCAGCAGCTTAGAATTCCCAACGACAGGGTCCAATCAGCCCCAGCATTTT.

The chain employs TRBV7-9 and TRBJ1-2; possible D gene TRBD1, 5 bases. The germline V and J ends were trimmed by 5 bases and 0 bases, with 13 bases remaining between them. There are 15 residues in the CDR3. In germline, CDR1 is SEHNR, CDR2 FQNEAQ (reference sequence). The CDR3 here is CASSARAPTNYGYTF. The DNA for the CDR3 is TGTGCCAGCAGCGCCAGGGCCCCTACTAACTATGGCTACACCTTC.

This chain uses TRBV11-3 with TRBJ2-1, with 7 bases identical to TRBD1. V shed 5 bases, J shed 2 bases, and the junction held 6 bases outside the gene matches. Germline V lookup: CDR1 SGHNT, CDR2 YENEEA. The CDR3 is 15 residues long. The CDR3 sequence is CASSGSDRAYNEQFF. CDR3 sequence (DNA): TGTGCCAGCAGCGGGAGCGACAGGGCCTACAATGAGCAGTTCTTC.

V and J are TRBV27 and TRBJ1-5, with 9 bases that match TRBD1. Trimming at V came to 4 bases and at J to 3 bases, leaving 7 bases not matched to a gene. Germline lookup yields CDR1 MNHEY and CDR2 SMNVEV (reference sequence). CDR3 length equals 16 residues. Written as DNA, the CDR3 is TGTGCCAGCAGTTCATTGGGACAGGGTCCCAATCAGCCCCAGCATTTT. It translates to CASSSLGQGPNQPQHF.

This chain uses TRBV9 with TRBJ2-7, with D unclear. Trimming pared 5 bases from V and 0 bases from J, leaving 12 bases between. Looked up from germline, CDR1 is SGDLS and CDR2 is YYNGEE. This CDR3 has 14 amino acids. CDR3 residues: CASSPTALSYEQYF. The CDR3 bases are TGTGCCAGCAGTCCGACTGCCCTCTCCTACGAGCAGTACTTC. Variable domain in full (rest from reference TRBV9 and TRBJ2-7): DSGVTQTPKHLITATGQRVTLRCSPRSGDLSVYWYQQSLDQGLQFLIQYYNGEERAKGNILERFSAQQFPDLHSELNLSSLELGDSALYFCASSPTALSYEQYFGPGTRLTVT.

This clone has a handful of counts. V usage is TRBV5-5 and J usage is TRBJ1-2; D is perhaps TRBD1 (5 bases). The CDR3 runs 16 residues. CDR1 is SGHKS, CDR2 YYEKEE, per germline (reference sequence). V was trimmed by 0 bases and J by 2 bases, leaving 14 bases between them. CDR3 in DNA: TGTGCCAGCAGCTTGGGGCTCGGCAGGGAAAACTATGGCTACACCTTC. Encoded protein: CASSLGLGRENYGYTF.

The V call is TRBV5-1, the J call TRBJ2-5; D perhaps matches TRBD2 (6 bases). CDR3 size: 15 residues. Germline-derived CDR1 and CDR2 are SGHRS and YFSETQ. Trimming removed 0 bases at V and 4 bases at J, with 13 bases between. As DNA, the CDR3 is TGCGCCAGCAGCTTGGTCGGGGGTTGGGGAGAGACCCAGTACTTC. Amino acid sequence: CASSLVGGWGETQYF.

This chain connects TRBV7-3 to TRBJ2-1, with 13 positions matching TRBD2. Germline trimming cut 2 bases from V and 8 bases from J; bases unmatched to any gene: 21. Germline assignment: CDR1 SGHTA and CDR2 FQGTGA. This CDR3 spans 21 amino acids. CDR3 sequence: CASSLWDSTGRGLAGQYEQFF. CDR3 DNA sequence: TGTGCCAGCAGCTTATGGGACTCGACAGGGAGGGGACTAGCGGGACAATATGAGCAGTTCTTC.

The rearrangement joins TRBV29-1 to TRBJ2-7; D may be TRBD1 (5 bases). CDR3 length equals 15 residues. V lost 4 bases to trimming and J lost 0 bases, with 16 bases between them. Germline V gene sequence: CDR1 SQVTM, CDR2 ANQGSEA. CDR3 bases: TGCAGCGTTGGCAGGGCTACTCCGAGCTCCTACGAGCAGTACTTC. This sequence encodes CSVGRATPSSYEQYF.

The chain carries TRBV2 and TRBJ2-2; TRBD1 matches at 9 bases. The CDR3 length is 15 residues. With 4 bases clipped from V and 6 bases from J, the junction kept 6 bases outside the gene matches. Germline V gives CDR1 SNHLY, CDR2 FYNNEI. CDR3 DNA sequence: TGTGCCAGCAGTGGGAGTAACAGGGGGCCCGGGGAGCTGTTTTTT. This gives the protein CASSGSNRGPGELFF.

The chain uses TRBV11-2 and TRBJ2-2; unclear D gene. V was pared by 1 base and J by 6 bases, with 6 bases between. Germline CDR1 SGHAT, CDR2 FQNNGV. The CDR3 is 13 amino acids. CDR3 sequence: CASSLGVAGELFF. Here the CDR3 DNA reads TGTGCCAGCAGCTTAGGCGTGGCCGGGGAGCTGTTTTTT.

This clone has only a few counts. The CDR3 DNA reads as TGCGCCAGCAGCCCCCCCGACAGGGCCGGGGAAAAACTGTTTTTT. It encodes CASSPPDRAGEKLFF. This chain connects TRBV5-1 to TRBJ1-4; TRBD1 matches 7 bases. V trimming: 4 bases; J trimming: 8 bases; junction bases outside the gene matches: 11. CDR3 length: 15 residues. Germline V gene sequence: CDR1 SGHRS, CDR2 YFSETQ.

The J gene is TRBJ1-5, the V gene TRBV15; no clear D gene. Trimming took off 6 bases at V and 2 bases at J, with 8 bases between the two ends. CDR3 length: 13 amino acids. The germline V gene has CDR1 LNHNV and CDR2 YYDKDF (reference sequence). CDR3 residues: CATRLSGNQPQHF. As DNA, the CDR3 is TGTGCCACCAGGTTGTCAGGCAATCAGCCCCAGCATTTT. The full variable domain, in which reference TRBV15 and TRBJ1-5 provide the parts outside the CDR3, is DAMVIQNPRYQVTQFGKPVTLSCSQTLNHNVMYWYQQKSSQAPKLLFHYYDKDFNNEADTPDNFQSRRPNTSFCFLDIRSPGLGDTAMYLCATRLSGNQPQHFGDGTRLSIL.

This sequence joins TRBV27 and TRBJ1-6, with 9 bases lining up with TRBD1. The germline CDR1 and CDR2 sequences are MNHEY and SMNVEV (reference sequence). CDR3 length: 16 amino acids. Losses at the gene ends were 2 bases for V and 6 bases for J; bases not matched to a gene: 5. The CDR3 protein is CASSLPWDRVNSPLHF. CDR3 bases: TGTGCCAGCAGTTTACCATGGGACAGGGTTAATTCACCCCTCCACTTT.

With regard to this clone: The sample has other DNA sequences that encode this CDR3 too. The CDR3 DNA reads TGCGCCAGCAGTGGGACAAACTATGGCTACACCTTC. Its protein product is CASSGTNYGYTF. V and J are TRBV10-2 and TRBJ1-2; D may be TRBD1 (5 bases). The CDR3 consists of 12 residues. V was pared by 4 bases and J by 2 bases, with 5 bases between. CDR1 WSHSY and CDR2 SAAADI come from the germline V gene.

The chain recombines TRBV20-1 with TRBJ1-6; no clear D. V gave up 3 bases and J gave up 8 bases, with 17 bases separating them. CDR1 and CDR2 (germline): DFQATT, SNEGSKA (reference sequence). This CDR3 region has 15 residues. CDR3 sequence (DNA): TGCAGTGCTAGTTTAGGTGGAGTGCGGGATTCACCCCTCCACTTT. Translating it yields CSASLGGVRDSPLHF.

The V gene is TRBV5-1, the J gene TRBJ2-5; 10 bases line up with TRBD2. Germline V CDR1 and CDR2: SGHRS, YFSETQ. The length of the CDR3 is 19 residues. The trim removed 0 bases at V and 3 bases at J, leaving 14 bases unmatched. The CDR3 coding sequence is TGCGCCAGCAGCTTGGGACTAGCGGGCCTCACCCACCCGAAAGAGACCCAGTACTTC. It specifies CASSLGLAGLTHPKETQYF.

The CDR3 spells CASSLYGNEQYF. As DNA, the CDR3 is TGTGCCAGCAGTTTATACGGTAACGAGCAGTACTTC. The chain couples TRBV27 to TRBJ2-7; no clear D. CDR3 length: 12 residues. Looked up from germline, CDR1 is MNHEY and CDR2 is SMNVEV (reference sequence). The V gene lost 1 base and the J gene lost 5 bases, with 6 bases spanning the gap.

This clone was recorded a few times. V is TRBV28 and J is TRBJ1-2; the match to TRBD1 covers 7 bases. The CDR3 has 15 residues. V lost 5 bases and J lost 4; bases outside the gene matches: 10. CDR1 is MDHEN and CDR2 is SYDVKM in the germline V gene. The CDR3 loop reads CASSMVDRIPYGYTF. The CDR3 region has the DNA TGTGCCAGCAGTATGGTGGACAGGATCCCCTATGGCTACACCTTC.

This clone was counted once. For the CDR3, the DNA is TGTGCCAGCAGCTTCGGACAGGGTGGGGAAAAACTGTTTTTT. As protein: CASSFGQGGEKLFF. The V gene is TRBV11-1, the J gene TRBJ1-4; 8 bases agree with TRBD1. V dropped 3 bases and J dropped 8; count of bases not matched to a gene: 5. The CDR3 length is 14 residues. Germline V CDR1 and CDR2: SGHAT, FQDESV (reference sequence).

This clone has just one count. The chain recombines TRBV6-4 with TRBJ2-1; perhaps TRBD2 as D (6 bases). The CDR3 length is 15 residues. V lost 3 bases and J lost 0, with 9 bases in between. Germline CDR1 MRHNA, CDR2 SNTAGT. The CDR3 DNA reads TGTGCCAGCAGTGAGGGCGGGACCTCCTACAATGAGCAGTTCTTC. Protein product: CASSEGGTSYNEQFF.

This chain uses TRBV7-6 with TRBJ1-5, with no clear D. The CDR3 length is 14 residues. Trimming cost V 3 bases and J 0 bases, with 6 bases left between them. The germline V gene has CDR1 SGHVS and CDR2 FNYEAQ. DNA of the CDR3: TGTGCCAGCAGCTTGTCTCCTAGCAATCAGCCCCAGCATTTT. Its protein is CASSLSPSNQPQHF.

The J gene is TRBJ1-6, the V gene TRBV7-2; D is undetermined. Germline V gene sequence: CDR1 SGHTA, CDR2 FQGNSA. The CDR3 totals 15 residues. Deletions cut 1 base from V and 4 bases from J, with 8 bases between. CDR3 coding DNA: TGTGCCAGCAGCTTAGTACAGCCGTATAATTCACCCCTCCACTTT. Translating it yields CASSLVQPYNSPLHF.

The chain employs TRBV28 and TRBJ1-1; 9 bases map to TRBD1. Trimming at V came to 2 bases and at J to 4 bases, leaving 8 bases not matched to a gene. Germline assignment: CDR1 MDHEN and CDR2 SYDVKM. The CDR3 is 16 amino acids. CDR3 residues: CASSLRNTGGITEAFF. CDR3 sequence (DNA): TGTGCCAGCAGTTTACGTAATACAGGGGGCATCACTGAAGCTTTCTTT.

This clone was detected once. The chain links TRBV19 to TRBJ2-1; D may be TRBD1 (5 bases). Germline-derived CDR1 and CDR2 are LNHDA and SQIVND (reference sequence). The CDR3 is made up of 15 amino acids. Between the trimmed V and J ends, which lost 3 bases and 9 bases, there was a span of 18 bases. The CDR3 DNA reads TGTGCCAGTAGTATTTCGGGCTCAGGGCTTAGTGAGCAGTTCTTC. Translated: CASSISGSGLSEQFF.

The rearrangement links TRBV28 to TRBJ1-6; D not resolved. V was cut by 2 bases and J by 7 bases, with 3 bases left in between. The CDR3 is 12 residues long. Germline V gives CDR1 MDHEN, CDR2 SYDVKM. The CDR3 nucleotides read TGTGCCAGCAGTTTACGGAATTCACCCCTCCACTTT. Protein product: CASSLRNSPLHF.

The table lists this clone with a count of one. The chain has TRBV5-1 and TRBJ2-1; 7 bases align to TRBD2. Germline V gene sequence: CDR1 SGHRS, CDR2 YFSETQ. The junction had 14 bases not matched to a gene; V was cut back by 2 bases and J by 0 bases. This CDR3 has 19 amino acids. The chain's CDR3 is CASSLPNRATSSSYNEQFF. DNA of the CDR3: TGCGCCAGCAGCTTACCTAATCGTGCGACTAGCAGCTCCTACAATGAGCAGTTCTTC.